The 15 T cell receptor beta chains below all came from one sample that was sequenced in a study of shared clonotypes between healthy human individuals. Profiling relied on immunoSEQ multiplex PCR, and the TCRdb table lists in-frame clones only, not all of them. The sample contains 190,000 or so clones, about 66% of which appear only once. The material sequenced was memory CD4+ T cells sorted from blood. Subset denoted: CD45RA-negative fraction. The receptors were sampled from a man aged 25-40 years in good health.

The V call is TRBV5-1, the J call TRBJ2-1, with 10 bases fitting TRBD2. Germline CDR1 is SGHRS and CDR2 is YFSETQ. This CDR3 spans 16 amino acids. V dropped 0 bases and J dropped 7; count of bases not matched to a gene: 7. The chain's CDR3 is CASSLGLAGDKNEQFF. CDR3 DNA: TGCGCCAGCAGCTTGGGCCTAGCGGGAGATAAGAATGAGCAGTTCTTC.

The chain is built from TRBV7-2 and TRBJ2-7; 9 positions match TRBD2. Trimming took 8 bases from V and 0 from J; bases not matched to a gene: 2. Germline V lookup: CDR1 SGHTA, CDR2 FQGNSA. The CDR3 has 13 residues. The CDR3: CASVAGDSYEQYF. CDR3 bases: TGTGCCAGCGTAGCGGGAGACTCCTACGAGCAGTACTTC.

This clone has just a few counts. V is TRBV28 and J is TRBJ1-2, with a possible D match to TRBD1 (5 bases). Germline CDR1 and CDR2: MDHEN and SYDVKM. Trimming took off 3 bases at V and 4 bases at J, with 12 bases between the two ends. The CDR3 runs 14 residues. CDR3 coding DNA: TGTGCCAGCAGTTTGTTTTCGACAGTCTATGGCTACACCTTC. Protein product: CASSLFSTVYGYTF.

The table lists this clone with many counts. The chain employs TRBV5-4 and TRBJ2-3, with D maybe TRBD2 (5 bases). CDR1 SGHNT and CDR2 YYREEE come from the germline V gene (reference sequence). Trimming took off 0 bases at V and 5 bases at J, with 13 bases between the two ends. This CDR3 region has 15 residues. CDR3 in amino acids: CASSLAQRGGDTQYF. CDR3 DNA sequence: TGTGCCAGCAGCTTGGCGCAGAGAGGAGGAGATACGCAGTATTTT.

Concerning this clone itself: A far larger clone is one nucleotide away, so this likely arose from a read error. This chain uses TRBV5-4 with TRBJ2-7; D remains unclear. The CDR3 contains 13 residues. V was cut by 10 bases and J by 0 bases, with 14 bases left in between. CDR1 is SGHNT and CDR2 is YYREEE in the germline V gene (reference sequence). CDR3 sequence (DNA): TGTGCCGTGCAGAGAGATGACTCCTACGAGCAGTACTTC. This translates into CAVQRDDSYEQYF.

This clone showed up just once. This chain joins TRBV5-6 and TRBJ2-1, with 9 bases identical to TRBD2. CDR3 length equals 17 residues. Germline V lookup: CDR1 SGHDT, CDR2 YYEEEE. J was trimmed by 0 bases and V by 4 bases; bases with no gene match: 8. CDR3 sequence: CASSRDLLAGSYNEQFF. CDR3 coding DNA: TGTGCCAGCAGCCGCGACTTACTAGCGGGCTCCTACAATGAGCAGTTCTTC. Based on the CDR3 plus reference TRBV5-6 and TRBJ2-1, the full variable domain is DAGVTQSPTHLIKTRGQQVTLRCSPKSGHDTVSWYQQALGQGPQFIFQYYEEEERQRGNFPDRFSGHQFPNYSSELNVNALLLGDSALYLCASSRDLLAGSYNEQFFGPGTRLTVL.

The chain links TRBV28 to TRBJ1-1, with D hard to call. This CDR3 has 11 residues. The V gene's germline CDR1 is MDHEN and CDR2 SYDVKM. Trimming took off 3 bases at V and 2 bases at J, with 1 base between the two ends. CDR3 in DNA: TGTGCCAGCAGTTTTAACACTGAAGCTTTCTTT. This gives the protein CASSFNTEAFF.

The V call is TRBV19, the J call TRBJ1-2; no clear D. The CDR3 runs 14 residues. Trimming cost V 7 bases and J 1 base, with 13 bases left between them. Germline V gene lookup returns CDR1 LNHDA and CDR2 SQIVND (reference sequence). This CDR3 is CASITSAGNYGYTF. The CDR3 DNA reads as TGTGCCAGTATCACTTCGGCGGGTAACTATGGCTACACCTTC.

V usage is TRBV9 and J usage is TRBJ2-3, with D unresolved. Trimming removed 3 bases from V and 6 bases from J, with 17 bases in between. The germline V gene encodes CDR1 SGDLS and CDR2 YYNGEE. The length of the CDR3 is 15 residues. CDR3 residues: CASSAGQIGWDTQYF. The CDR3 region has the DNA TGTGCCAGCAGCGCGGGCCAGATTGGTTGGGATACGCAGTATTTT.

The rearrangement links TRBV7-2 to TRBJ1-1, with D perhaps TRBD1 (5 bases). The germline V gene encodes CDR1 SGHTA and CDR2 FQGNSA. Trimming took 5 bases from V and 10 from J, leaving 14 bases between them. The CDR3 extends over 12 amino acids. This chain's CDR3 is CASSDRRLGAFF. The CDR3 DNA sequence: TGTGCCAGCAGCGACAGACGGCTCGGAGCTTTCTTT.

This chain joins TRBV18 and TRBJ2-7, with D possibly TRBD1 on 6 matching bases. V was cut by 4 bases and J by 3 bases, with 10 bases left in between. The germline CDR1 and CDR2 sequences are KGHSH and LQKENI. The CDR3 is 13 residues long. The DNA for the CDR3 is TGTGCCAGCTCACGGGACACGTACTACGAGCAGTACTTC. Protein: CASSRDTYYEQYF.

The chain carries TRBV6-1 and TRBJ2-5, with no clear D. The V end lost 3 bases, the J end lost 5 bases, and 16 bases lay between the germline ends. From germline, CDR1 is MNHNS and CDR2 SASEGT. The CDR3 is 15 residues long. CDR3 region: CASSDLGYRKETQYF. CDR3 DNA: TGTGCCAGCAGTGATCTTGGGTATAGGAAGGAGACCCAGTACTTC.

The gene calls are TRBV11-2 and TRBJ2-7, with no clear D. Germline CDR1 and CDR2: SGHAT and FQNNGV. The CDR3 runs 15 residues. The V end was cut by 2 bases, the J end by 3 bases, with 14 bases between. Here the CDR3 DNA reads TGTGCCAGCAGCTTATTGGATCGTCCCCGCTACGAGCAGTACTTC. Amino acids: CASSLLDRPRYEQYF.

The rearrangement links TRBV7-7 to TRBJ2-7; the D call may be TRBD1 or TRBD2 (5 bases each). CDR1 SSHAT and CDR2 FNYEAQ come from the germline V gene (reference sequence). CDR3 length equals 14 residues. The V end lost 0 bases, the J end lost 3 bases, and 9 bases lay between the germline ends. CDR3 residues: CASSLAGVHYEQYF. The CDR3 DNA follows: TGTGCCAGCAGCTTAGCGGGGGTGCACTACGAGCAGTACTTC.

J is TRBJ2-1 and V is TRBV7-7; 8 bases agree with TRBD2. CDR1 and CDR2 from the germline V gene are SSHAT and FNYEAQ (reference sequence). The CDR3 loop spans 13 amino acids. The CDR3 nucleotides read TGTGCTAGCTCAGCGGGAGAGCTTAATGAGCAGTTCTTC. This translates into CASSAGELNEQFF.